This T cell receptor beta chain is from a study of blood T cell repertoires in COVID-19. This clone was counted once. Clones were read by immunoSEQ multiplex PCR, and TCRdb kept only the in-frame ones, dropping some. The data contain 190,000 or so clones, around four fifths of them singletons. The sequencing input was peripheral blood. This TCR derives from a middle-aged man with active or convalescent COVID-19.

In DNA, the CDR3 is TGTGCCAGCCGCGACAGGCGACGCACAGATACGCAGTATTTT. Amino acids: CASRDRRRTDTQYF. The rearrangement uses TRBV7-9 and TRBJ2-3; TRBD1 might be the D (6 bases). The CDR3 has 14 residues. Germline V gives CDR1 SEHNR, CDR2 FQNEAQ (reference sequence). V lost 8 bases and J lost 1, with 13 bases in between.